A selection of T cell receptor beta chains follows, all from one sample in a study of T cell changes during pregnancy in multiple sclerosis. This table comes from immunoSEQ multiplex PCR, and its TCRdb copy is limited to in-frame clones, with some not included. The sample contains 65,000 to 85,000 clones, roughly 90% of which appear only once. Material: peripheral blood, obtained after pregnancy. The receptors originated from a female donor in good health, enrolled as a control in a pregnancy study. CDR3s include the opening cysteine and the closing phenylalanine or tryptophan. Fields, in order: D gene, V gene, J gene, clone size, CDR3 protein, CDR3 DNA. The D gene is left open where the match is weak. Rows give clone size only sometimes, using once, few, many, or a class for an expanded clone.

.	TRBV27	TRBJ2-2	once	CASSLRGQSASNTGELFF	TGTGCCAGCAGCCTTCGCGGACAATCGGCCTCGAACACCGGGGAGCTGTTTTTT
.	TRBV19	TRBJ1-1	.	CASSTTGSTEAFF	TGTGCCAGTAGTACCACAGGTTCCACTGAAGCTTTCTTT
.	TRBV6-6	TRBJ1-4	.	CASMEGGGEKLFF	TGTGCCAGCATGGAAGGGGGAGGGGAAAAACTGTTTTTT
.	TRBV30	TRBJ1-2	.	CAWKTDPYGYTF	TGTGCCTGGAAGACAGACCCTTATGGCTACACCTTC
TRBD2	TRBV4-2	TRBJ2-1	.	CASSPFGTSGSNEQFF	TGTGCCAGCAGCCCTTTCGGGACTAGCGGGAGTAATGAGCAGTTCTTC
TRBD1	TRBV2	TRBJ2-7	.	CASSVMGQGSSEQYF	TGTGCCAGCAGTGTCATGGGACAGGGAAGCTCCGAGCAGTACTTC
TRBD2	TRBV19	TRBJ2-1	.	CASRRGAYNEQFF	TGTGCCAGTAGACGGGGGGCCTACAATGAGCAGTTCTTC
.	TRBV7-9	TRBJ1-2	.	CASSLIAYYGYTF	TGTGCCAGCAGCTTAATAGCGTACTATGGCTACACCTTC
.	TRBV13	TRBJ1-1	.	CASSFTSGTLNTEAFF	TGTGCCAGCAGCTTCACTTCAGGGACACTGAACACTGAAGCTTTCTTT
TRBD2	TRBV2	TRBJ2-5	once	CASSAASGGIGTQYF	TGTGCCAGCAGTGCGGCTAGCGGGGGTATCGGGACCCAGTACTTC
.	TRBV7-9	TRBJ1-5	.	CASSETGMKNQPQHF	TGTGCCAGCAGCGAAACAGGAATGAAGAATCAGCCCCAGCATTTT
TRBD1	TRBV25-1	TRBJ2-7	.	CASSDTRTGAYEQYF	TGTGCCAGCAGTGACACAAGGACAGGGGCTTACGAGCAGTACTTC
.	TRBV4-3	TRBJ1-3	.	CASSQDQFYSGNTIYF	TGCGCCAGCAGCCAAGACCAGTTTTACTCTGGAAACACCATATATTTT
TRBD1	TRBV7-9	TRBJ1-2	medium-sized	CASSRVGQANYGYTF	TGTGCCAGCAGCCGAGTAGGACAGGCGAACTATGGCTACACCTTC
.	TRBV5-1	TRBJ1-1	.	CASSLDRQNTEAFF	TGCGCCAGCAGCTTGGACAGACAGAACACTGAAGCTTTCTTT
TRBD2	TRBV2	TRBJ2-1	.	CASPGTSGYNEQFF	TGTGCCAGCCCCGGGACTAGCGGGTACAATGAGCAGTTCTTC
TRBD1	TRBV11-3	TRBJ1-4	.	CASSLLGQGTNEKLFF	TGTGCCAGCAGCCTCCTAGGACAGGGGACTAATGAAAAACTGTTTTTT
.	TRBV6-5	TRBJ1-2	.	CASSWGVTADGYTF	TGTGCCAGCAGCTGGGGGGTGACAGCTGATGGCTACACCTTC
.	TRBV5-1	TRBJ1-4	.	CASSFGGPNEKLFF	TGCGCCAGCAGCTTCGGGGGGCCTAATGAAAAACTGTTTTTT
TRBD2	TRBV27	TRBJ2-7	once	CASSPGGPYEQYF	TGTGCCAGCAGTCCGGGGGGGCCCTACGAGCAGTACTTC
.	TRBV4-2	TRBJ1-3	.	CASSQERGNTIYF	TGTGCCAGCAGCCAAGAGAGAGGAAACACCATATATTTT
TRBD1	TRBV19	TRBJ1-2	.	CASTPGQGGTNYGYTF	TGTGCCAGTACTCCGGGACAGGGAGGAACTAACTATGGCTACACCTTC
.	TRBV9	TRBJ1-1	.	CASSVHRVSTEAFF	TGTGCCAGCAGCGTCCACAGGGTTAGCACTGAAGCTTTCTTT
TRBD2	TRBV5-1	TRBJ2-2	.	CASSWDPSGNTGELFF	TGCGCCAGCAGCTGGGACCCTAGCGGAAACACCGGGGAGCTGTTTTTT
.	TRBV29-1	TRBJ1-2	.	CSVVLQSDIPYGYTF	TGCAGCGTTGTCTTACAATCCGACATCCCCTATGGCTACACCTTC
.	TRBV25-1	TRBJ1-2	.	CASSDLRDSQGYTF	TGTGCCAGCAGTGACTTACGGGATTCGCAGGGCTACACCTTC
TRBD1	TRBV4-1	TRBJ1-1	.	CASSSGQGASQSGAFF	TGCGCCAGCAGCTCCGGACAGGGGGCTAGTCAATCCGGAGCTTTCTTT
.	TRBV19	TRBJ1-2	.	CASSSETRWGYGYTF	TGTGCCAGTAGTTCTGAGACTAGGTGGGGCTATGGCTACACCTTC
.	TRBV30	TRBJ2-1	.	CAWSASSHEQFF	TGTGCCTGGAGTGCTAGTTCCCATGAGCAGTTCTTC